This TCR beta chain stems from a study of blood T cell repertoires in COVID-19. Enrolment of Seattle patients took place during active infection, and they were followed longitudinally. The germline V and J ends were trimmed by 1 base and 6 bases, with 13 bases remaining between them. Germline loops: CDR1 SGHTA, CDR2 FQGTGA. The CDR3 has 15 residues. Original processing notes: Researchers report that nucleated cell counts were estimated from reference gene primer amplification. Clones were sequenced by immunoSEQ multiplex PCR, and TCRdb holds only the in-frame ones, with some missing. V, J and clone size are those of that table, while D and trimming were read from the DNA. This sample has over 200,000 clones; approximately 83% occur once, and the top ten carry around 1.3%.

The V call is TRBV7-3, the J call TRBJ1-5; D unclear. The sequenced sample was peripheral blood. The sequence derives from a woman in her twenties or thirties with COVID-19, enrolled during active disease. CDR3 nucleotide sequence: TGTGCCAGCAGCTTAAATCAGCGAGCGGGTCAGCCCCAGCATTTT. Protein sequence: CASSLNQRAGQPQHF.